The 9 T cell receptor beta chains reported below all come from one sample, sequenced in a study of OX40 agonist ivuxolimab in advanced cancers. The protocol was immunoSEQ multiplex PCR, while the TCRdb copy is restricted to in-frame clones and leaves out a portion. The table shows roughly 86,000 clones, with roughly nine tenths occurring only once. Sequencing was performed on CD4+ or CD8+ T cells sorted from blood, taken in a trial of the OX40 agonist ivuxolimab. The source of these receptors is an adult with an advanced solid tumor such as melanoma, head and neck, liver or kidney cancer.

This clone was recorded once. This chain uses TRBV2 with TRBJ2-5; 7 nucleotides align to TRBD2. The CDR3 totals 14 residues. CDR1 and CDR2 from the germline V gene are SNHLY and FYNNEI. V shed 5 bases, J shed 5 bases, and the junction held 8 bases outside the gene matches. DNA for the CDR3: TGTGCCAGCAGTTTAGGACTAGGTCGGGAGACCCAGTACTTC. Its protein is CASSLGLGRETQYF.

Only one count was recorded for this clone. This sequence joins TRBV7-2 and TRBJ1-4; TRBD1 agrees at 10 bases. This CDR3 contains 16 residues. The V gene end was trimmed by 1 base and the J gene end by 3 bases; junction bases not matched to a gene: 2. Per the germline V gene, CDR1 is SGHTA and CDR2 is FQGNSA. The CDR3 DNA is TGTGCCAGCAGCTTAGTCGGACAGGGGGCTAATGAAAAACTGTTTTTT. Translated: CASSLVGQGANEKLFF.

This clone was picked up one time. The chain joins TRBV11-2 to TRBJ2-5; D is ambiguous. Looked up from germline, CDR1 is SGHAT and CDR2 is FQNNGV. The CDR3 totals 11 residues. V was pared by 4 bases and J by 4 bases, with 4 bases between. Here the CDR3 DNA reads TGTGCCAGCAGCTCCATAGAGACCCAGTACTTC. Translation gives CASSSIETQYF.

The V gene is TRBV6-1, the J gene TRBJ1-2, with 7 bases lining up with TRBD1. This CDR3 contains 13 residues. Germline CDR1 is MNHNS and CDR2 is SASEGT. J lost 3 bases, V lost 5 bases, and 3 bases had no gene match. The CDR3 DNA is TGTGCCAGCAGTCAAGGACAGGACTATGGCTACACCTTC. Protein sequence: CASSQGQDYGYTF.

This clone has only a few counts. This chain connects TRBV27 to TRBJ1-6, with TRBD1 matching over 10 bases. The V gene end was trimmed by 5 bases and the J gene end by 10 bases; junction bases not matched to a gene: 11. The CDR3 runs 16 residues. Germline V CDR1 and CDR2: MNHEY, SMNVEV (reference sequence). The CDR3 spells CASSRGSGTGVSPLHF. CDR3 sequence (DNA): TGTGCCAGCAGTCGGGGCTCCGGGACAGGGGTATCACCCCTCCACTTT.

The chain uses TRBV9 and TRBJ2-3; 9 positions agree with TRBD2. CDR3 length: 16 amino acids. V shed 3 bases and J 5 bases; nucleotides not matched to a gene: 10. Germline V gene data show CDR1 as SGDLS and CDR2 as YYNGEE. CDR3 residues: CASSAGTAGGQDTQYF. DNA of the CDR3: TGTGCCAGCAGCGCGGGAACAGCGGGAGGACAAGATACGCAGTATTTT. Full variable domain (outside the CDR3, taken from reference TRBV9 and TRBJ2-3): DSGVTQTPKHLITATGQRVTLRCSPRSGDLSVYWYQQSLDQGLQFLIQYYNGEERAKGNILERFSAQQFPDLHSELNLSSLELGDSALYFCASSAGTAGGQDTQYFGPGTRLTVL.

The chain is built from TRBV19 and TRBJ2-6; D perhaps matches TRBD2 (5 bases). Between the trimmed V and J ends, which lost 1 base and 2 bases, there was a span of 9 bases. Germline assignment: CDR1 LNHDA and CDR2 SQIVND (reference sequence). The CDR3 length is 16 residues. The CDR3 sequence is CASSIGGGTGANVLTF. CDR3 in DNA: TGTGCCAGTAGTATAGGAGGAGGCACTGGGGCCAACGTCCTGACTTTC.

The J gene is TRBJ2-2, the V gene TRBV5-4, with 7 bases lining up with TRBD1. The ends lost 4 bases at V and 1 base at J; junction bases unmatched: 7. CDR1 and CDR2 (germline): SGHNT, YYREEE (reference sequence). The CDR3 runs to 16 residues. The CDR3, as DNA: TGTGCCAGCAGCCTGGAAGGGGGCTGGAACACCGGGGAGCTGTTTTTT. It yields the protein CASSLEGGWNTGELFF.

The chain carries TRBV28 and TRBJ2-7; 8 nucleotides align to TRBD1. The V gene's germline CDR1 is MDHEN and CDR2 SYDVKM. This CDR3 spans 16 amino acids. With V trimmed by 2 bases and J by 9 bases, 15 bases remained unmatched. The CDR3 sequence: CASSLRFGRGQVGQYF. CDR3 coding DNA: TGTGCCAGCAGTTTAAGATTCGGCAGGGGGCAAGTGGGGCAGTACTTC.